These 22 T cell receptor beta chains came from one sample sequenced in a study of post-analysis software for immune sequencing data. The study's findings and limits: Patients showed TRBV5-6, TRBV5-1 and TRBV20-1 among five TRBV segments more frequent than in controls.

TCR beta cDNA libraries included unique molecular identifiers. TCRdb ran MiXCR on the PCR reads and lists one entry per CDR3 protein. The table has 820,000 or so distinct CDR3 sequences, 53% seen once. These TCRs are of unknown antigen specificity. Sequences were obtained from blood. These receptors all stem from a girl aged 5-17 years with multiple sclerosis.

Note on this clonotype: Germline is not matched at one junction end, which may reflect a read error. The rearrangement links TRBV2 to TRBJ2-7; D is uncertain. The J call may be mistaken, given a closer DNA end match to TRBJ2-1. CDR1 and CDR2 from the germline V gene are SNHLY and FYNNEI. This CDR3 comprises 14 residues. CDR3 DNA: TGTGCCAGCAGGGAAGATTGGGGTGCCGATGAGCAGTTCTTC. Its protein is CASREDWGADEQFF.

The CDR3 bases are TGTGCCAGCAGCCAGTTAGGCGGCTCCTACGAGCAGTACTTC. Translation: CASSQLGGSYEQYF. V usage is TRBV3-1 and J usage is TRBJ2-7; D unclear. V lost 3 bases and J lost 0, with 9 bases in between. Looked up from germline, CDR1 is LGHDT and CDR2 is YNNKEL (reference sequence). The CDR3 covers 14 residues.

This chain joins TRBV24-1 and TRBJ2-1, with 10 bases fitting TRBD2. CDR3 size: 16 residues. CDR1 KGHDR and CDR2 SFDVKD come from the germline V gene. With V trimmed by 2 bases and J by 6 bases, 6 bases remained unmatched. CDR3 in DNA: TGTGCCACCAGTGATTCCAGCGGGGGGGCGGTCAATGAGCAGTTCTTC. It yields the protein CATSDSSGGAVNEQFF.

This clonotype has a handful of counts. This chain uses TRBV7-9 with TRBJ2-7; D tentatively fits TRBD1 or TRBD2 (6 bases each). This CDR3 is 15 amino acids long. Germline CDR1 reads SEHNR; CDR2 reads FQNEAQ (reference sequence). Trimming removed 3 bases at V and 0 bases at J, with 12 bases between. The CDR3 region is CASSFPGGYSYEQYF. For the CDR3, the DNA is TGTGCCAGCAGCTTCCCCGGGGGCTACTCCTACGAGCAGTACTTC.

This clonotype has a handful of counts. The CDR3 coding sequence is TGTGCCATCAGCAAAAGGGGGACAGGAGTCTCCTACGAGCAGTACTTC. This gives the protein CAISKRGTGVSYEQYF. The chain combines TRBV10-3 with TRBJ2-7, with TRBD1 matching over 8 bases. Germline values: CDR1 ENHRY, CDR2 SYGVKD. J gave up 0 bases and V 6 bases, and 10 bases lay outside the gene matches. The CDR3 contains 16 residues.

The rearrangement links TRBV7-2 to TRBJ2-1; 8 bases line up with TRBD1. This CDR3 comprises 18 residues. Trimming removed 5 bases from V and 5 bases from J; junction bases left unmatched: 17. Germline CDR1 reads SGHTA; CDR2 reads FQGNSA. The CDR3 is CASSPRRGWDRRNNEQFF. CDR3 coding DNA: TGTGCCAGCAGCCCCAGGCGGGGTTGGGACAGGAGAAACAATGAGCAGTTCTTC.

This sequence joins TRBV14 and TRBJ1-1; D remains ambiguous. V lost 0 bases to trimming and J lost 0 bases, with 11 bases between them. The germline V gene encodes CDR1 SGHDN and CDR2 FVKESK. CDR3 size: 16 residues. The CDR3 here is CASSQDLTPLNTEAFF. The CDR3 DNA reads as TGTGCCAGCAGCCAAGACTTAACACCCCTGAACACTGAAGCTTTCTTT.

The chain joins TRBV20-1 to TRBJ2-1, with 12 bases that match TRBD2. The CDR3 loop spans 16 amino acids. V lost 0 bases to trimming and J lost 13 bases; unmatched junction nucleotides: 13. Per germline, CDR1 DFQATT and CDR2 SNEGSKA (reference sequence). This CDR3 reads CSARDPRNGLAGSQFF. The CDR3 nucleotides read TGCAGTGCTAGAGACCCTCGAAATGGACTAGCGGGGAGTCAGTTCTTC.

The genes are TRBV6-2 or TRBV6-3 and TRBJ2-7; 9 bases are shared with TRBD2. V was pared by 2 bases and J by 4 bases, with 9 bases of the junction left unmatched. Per germline, CDR1 MNHEY and CDR2 SVGEGT. CDR3 length: 16 amino acids. The CDR3 here is CASSYGLAGMKYEQYF. The CDR3 bases are TGTGCCAGCAGTTACGGGCTAGCGGGGATGAAGTACGAGCAGTACTTC.

This clonotype has a handful of counts. This sequence joins TRBV5-5 and TRBJ2-7; a possible D gene is TRBD1 (5 bases). V was trimmed by 7 bases and J by 3 bases, leaving 20 bases between them. In germline, CDR1 is SGHKS, CDR2 YYEKEE (reference sequence). The CDR3 covers 15 residues. CDR3 sequence: CASGLSAGPIYEQYF. The CDR3 DNA sequence: TGTGCCAGCGGCCTAAGCGCAGGGCCCATCTACGAGCAGTACTTC.

This chain joins TRBV18 and TRBJ2-1, with 7 positions matching TRBD1. Germline CDR1 is KGHSH and CDR2 is LQKENI. The CDR3 runs 13 residues. J lost 7 bases, V lost 3 bases, and 3 bases had no gene match. The CDR3 is CASSPSGQNEQFF. In nucleotides, the CDR3 is TGTGCCAGCTCACCCTCGGGACAGAATGAGCAGTTCTTC.

CDR3 in amino acids: CSVEAFRGTEAFF. DNA for the CDR3: TGCAGCGTTGAAGCCTTCCGGGGCACTGAAGCTTTCTTT. The chain is built from TRBV29-1 and TRBJ1-1, with unresolved D. CDR1 and CDR2 from the germline V gene are SQVTM and ANQGSEA. The V end was cut by 1 base, the J end by 4 bases, with 10 bases between. This CDR3 spans 13 amino acids.

The genes are TRBV20-1 and TRBJ2-3, with 12 bases fitting TRBD2. The germline V gene encodes CDR1 DFQATT and CDR2 SNEGSKA (reference sequence). The length of the CDR3 is 15 residues. V lost 0 bases and J lost 6; bases outside the gene matches: 4. DNA for the CDR3: TGCAGTGCTAGAGAGCTAGCGGGGGGGCTGGATACGCAGTATTTT. Protein: CSARELAGGLDTQYF.

This chain uses TRBV12-3 or TRBV12-4 with TRBJ2-2; the match to TRBD1 covers 7 bases. This CDR3 spans 17 amino acids. Trimming took 4 bases from V and 4 from J; bases not matched to a gene: 12. This CDR3 is CASSSLTGKGGTGELFF. CDR3 in DNA: TGTGCCAGCAGTTCTTTGACAGGGAAAGGGGGCACCGGGGAGCTGTTTTTT.

V usage is TRBV11-2 and J usage is TRBJ2-7, with 10 bases matching TRBD2. The CDR3 is 17 residues long. The germline CDR1 and CDR2 sequences are SGHAT and FQNNGV. V dropped 3 bases and J dropped 7; count of bases not matched to a gene: 15. CDR3 coding DNA: TGTGCCAGCAGCTTTAGCGGGGGGACCGTCTCCTACAATGAGCAGTACTTC. Translating gives CASSFSGGTVSYNEQYF.

This chain joins TRBV20-1 and TRBJ2-1; the match to TRBD2 covers 9 bases. Germline V CDR1 and CDR2: DFQATT, SNEGSKA (reference sequence). This CDR3 has 14 amino acids. Losses at the gene ends were 3 bases for V and 5 bases for J; bases not matched to a gene: 5. CDR3: CSASWVAGDNEQFF. Here the CDR3 DNA reads TGCAGTGCTAGTTGGGTAGCGGGGGACAATGAGCAGTTCTTC.

This clonotype was seen a few times. V gene TRBV20-1 combines with J gene TRBJ2-1, with 9 bases aligning to TRBD2. The junction had 6 bases not matched to a gene; V was cut back by 5 bases and J by 4 bases. Germline CDR1 and CDR2: DFQATT and SNEGSKA (reference sequence). CDR3 size: 14 residues. CDR3 region: CSALELAGYNEQFF. The CDR3 DNA reads as TGCAGTGCTCTAGAACTAGCGGGTTACAATGAGCAGTTCTTC.

The genes are TRBV5-1 and TRBJ2-5; 13 nucleotides agree with TRBD2. With 2 bases clipped from V and 0 bases from J, the junction kept 13 bases outside the gene matches. This CDR3 region has 20 residues. The V gene's germline CDR1 is SGHRS and CDR2 YFSETQ. CDR3 sequence (DNA): TGCGCCAGCAGCTTACCCGGACTAGCGGGAGCGATTTGGTACCAAGAGACCCAGTACTTC. This translates into CASSLPGLAGAIWYQETQYF. The variable domain in full, completed from reference TRBV5-1 and TRBJ2-5, reads KAGVTQTPRYLIKTRGQQVTLSCSPISGHRSVSWYQQTPGQGLQFLFEYFSETQRNKGNFPGRFSGRQFSNSRSEMNVSTLELGDSALYLCASSLPGLAGAIWYQETQYFGPGTRLLVL.

This clonotype has just a few counts. The chain is built from TRBV10-3 and TRBJ2-1, with a possible D match to TRBD1 (5 bases). This CDR3 region has 13 residues. Germline V gene lookup returns CDR1 ENHRY and CDR2 SYGVKD. The ends were cut back, 7 bases at V and 5 bases at J, with 12 bases in the middle. In DNA form, the CDR3 reads TGTGCCATCAACCCAGGGTTAAACAATGAGCAGTTCTTC. Translating it yields CAINPGLNNEQFF.

CDR3 residues: CASSPNGQPNYGYTF. The CDR3 bases are TGTGCCAGCAGCCCTAACGGACAGCCAAACTATGGCTACACCTTC. The chain joins TRBV7-9 to TRBJ1-2, with TRBD1 as a possible D gene (6 bases). V lost 5 bases and J lost 2, with 15 bases in between. Germline-derived CDR1 and CDR2 are SEHNR and FQNEAQ (reference sequence). There are 15 residues in the CDR3.

The chain uses TRBV11-2 and TRBJ2-1, with 13 positions matching TRBD2. The V gene's germline CDR1 is SGHAT and CDR2 FQNNGV. V was pared by 4 bases and J by 6 bases, with 6 bases of the junction left unmatched. The CDR3 is made up of 16 amino acids. CDR3 bases: TGTGCCAGCAGCTGGACTAGCGGGAGTAAAAGCAATGAGCAGTTCTTC. Encoded protein: CASSWTSGSKSNEQFF.

There are a few counts of this clonotype. The rearrangement links TRBV3-1 to TRBJ2-5; D is undetermined. V lost 1 base to trimming and J lost 5 bases, with 11 bases between them. This CDR3 contains 14 residues. Germline lookup yields CDR1 LGHDT and CDR2 YNNKEL (reference sequence). The CDR3 coding sequence is TGTGCCAGCAGCCAAGGGCTAGTCCGCGAGACCCAGTACTTC. This sequence encodes CASSQGLVRETQYF.